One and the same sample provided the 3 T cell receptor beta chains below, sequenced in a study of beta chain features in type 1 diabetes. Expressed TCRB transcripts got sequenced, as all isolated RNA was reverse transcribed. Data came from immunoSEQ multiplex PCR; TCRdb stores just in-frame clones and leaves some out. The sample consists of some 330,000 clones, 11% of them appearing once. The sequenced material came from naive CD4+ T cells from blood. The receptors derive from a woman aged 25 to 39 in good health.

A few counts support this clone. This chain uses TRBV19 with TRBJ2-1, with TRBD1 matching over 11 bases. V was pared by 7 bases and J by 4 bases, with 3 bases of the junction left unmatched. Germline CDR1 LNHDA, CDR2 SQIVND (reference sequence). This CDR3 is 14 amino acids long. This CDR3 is CASKRDRGYNEQFF. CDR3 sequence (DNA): TGTGCCAGTAAGCGGGACAGGGGGTACAATGAGCAGTTCTTC.

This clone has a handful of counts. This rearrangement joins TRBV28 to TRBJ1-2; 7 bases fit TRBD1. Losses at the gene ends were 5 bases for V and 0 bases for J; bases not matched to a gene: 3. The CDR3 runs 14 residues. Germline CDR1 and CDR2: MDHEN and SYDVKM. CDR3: CASSPDRANYGYTF. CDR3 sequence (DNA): TGTGCCAGCAGTCCTGACAGGGCTAACTATGGCTACACCTTC.

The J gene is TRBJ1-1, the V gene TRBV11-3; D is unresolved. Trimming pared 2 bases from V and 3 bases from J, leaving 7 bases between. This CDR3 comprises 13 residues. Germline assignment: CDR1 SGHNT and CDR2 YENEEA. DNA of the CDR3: TGTGCCAGCAGCTTAACCAGTGACACTGAAGCTTTCTTT. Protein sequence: CASSLTSDTEAFF. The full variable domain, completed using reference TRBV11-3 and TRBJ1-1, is EAGVVQSPRYKIIEKKQPVAFWCNPISGHNTLYWYLQNLGQGPELLIRYENEEAVDDSQLPKDRFSAERLKGVDSTLKIQPAELGDSAVYLCASSLTSDTEAFFGQGTRLTVV.